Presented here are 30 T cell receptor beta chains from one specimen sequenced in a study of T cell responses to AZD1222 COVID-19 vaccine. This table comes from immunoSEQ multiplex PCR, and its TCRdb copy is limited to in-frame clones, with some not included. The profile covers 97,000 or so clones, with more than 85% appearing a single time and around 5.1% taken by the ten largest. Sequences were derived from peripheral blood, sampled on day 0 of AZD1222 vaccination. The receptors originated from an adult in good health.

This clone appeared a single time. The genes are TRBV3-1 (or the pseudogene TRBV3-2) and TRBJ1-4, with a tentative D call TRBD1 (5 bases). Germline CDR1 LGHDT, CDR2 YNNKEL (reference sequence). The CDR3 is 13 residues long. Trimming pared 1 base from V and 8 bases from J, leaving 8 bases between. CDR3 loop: CASSQGRQEKLFF. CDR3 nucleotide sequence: TGTGCCAGCAGCCAAGGTCGACAGGAAAAACTGTTTTTT.

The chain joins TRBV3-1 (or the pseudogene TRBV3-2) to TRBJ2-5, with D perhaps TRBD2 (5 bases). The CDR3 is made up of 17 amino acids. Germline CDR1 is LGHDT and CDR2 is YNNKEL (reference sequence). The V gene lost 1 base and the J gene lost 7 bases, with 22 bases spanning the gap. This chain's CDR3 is CASSQGERTPPCGTQYF. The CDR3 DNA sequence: TGTGCCAGCAGCCAAGGAGAGCGGACTCCACCTTGCGGGACCCAGTACTTC.

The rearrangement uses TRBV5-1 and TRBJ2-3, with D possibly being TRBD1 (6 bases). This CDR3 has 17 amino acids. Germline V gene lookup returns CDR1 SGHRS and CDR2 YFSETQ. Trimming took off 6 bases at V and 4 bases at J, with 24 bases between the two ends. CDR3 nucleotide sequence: TGCGCCAGCACCGAATTCACAGGGTCTCGAGGGGCAGATACGCAGTATTTT. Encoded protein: CASTEFTGSRGADTQYF. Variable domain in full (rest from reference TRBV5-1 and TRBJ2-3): KAGVTQTPRYLIKTRGQQVTLSCSPISGHRSVSWYQQTPGQGLQFLFEYFSETQRNKGNFPGRFSGRQFSNSRSEMNVSTLELGDSALYLCASTEFTGSRGADTQYFGPGTRLTVL.

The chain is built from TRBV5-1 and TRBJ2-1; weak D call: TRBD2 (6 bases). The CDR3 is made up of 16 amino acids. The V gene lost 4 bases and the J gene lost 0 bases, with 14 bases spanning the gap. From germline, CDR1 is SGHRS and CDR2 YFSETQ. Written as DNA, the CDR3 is TGCGCCAGCAGCCCCGGACTACTGAGCTCCTACAATGAGCAGTTCTTC. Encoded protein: CASSPGLLSSYNEQFF.

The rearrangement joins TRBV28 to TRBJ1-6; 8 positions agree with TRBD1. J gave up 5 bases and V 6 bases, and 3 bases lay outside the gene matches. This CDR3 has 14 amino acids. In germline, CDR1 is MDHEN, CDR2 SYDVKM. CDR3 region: CASSSTGDNSPLHF. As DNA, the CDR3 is TGTGCCAGCAGCTCGACAGGGGATAATTCACCCCTCCACTTT.

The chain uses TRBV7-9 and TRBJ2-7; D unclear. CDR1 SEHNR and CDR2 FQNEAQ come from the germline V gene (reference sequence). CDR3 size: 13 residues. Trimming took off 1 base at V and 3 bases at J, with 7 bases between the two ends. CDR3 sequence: CASSLEPNYEQYF. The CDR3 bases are TGTGCCAGCAGCTTAGAACCGAACTACGAGCAGTACTTC.

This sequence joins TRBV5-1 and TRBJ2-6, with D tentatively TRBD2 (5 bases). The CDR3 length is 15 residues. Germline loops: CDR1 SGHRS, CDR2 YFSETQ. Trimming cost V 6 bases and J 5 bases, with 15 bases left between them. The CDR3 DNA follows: TGCGCCAGCAATCTCCGGCCGGGGTGGGCCAACGTCCTGACTTTC. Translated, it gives CASNLRPGWANVLTF.

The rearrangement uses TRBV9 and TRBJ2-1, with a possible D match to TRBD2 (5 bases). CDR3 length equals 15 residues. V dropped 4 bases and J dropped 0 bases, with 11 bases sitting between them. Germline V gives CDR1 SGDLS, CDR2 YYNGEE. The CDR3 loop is CASSLAADSYNEQFF. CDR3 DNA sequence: TGTGCCAGCAGCCTCGCAGCGGACTCCTACAATGAGCAGTTCTTC.

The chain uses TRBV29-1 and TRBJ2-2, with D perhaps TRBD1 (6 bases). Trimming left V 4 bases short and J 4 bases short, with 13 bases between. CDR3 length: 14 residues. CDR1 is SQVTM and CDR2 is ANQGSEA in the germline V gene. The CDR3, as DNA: TGCAGCGTTGCCACAGGGAGATCCACCGGGGAGCTGTTTTTT. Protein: CSVATGRSTGELFF.

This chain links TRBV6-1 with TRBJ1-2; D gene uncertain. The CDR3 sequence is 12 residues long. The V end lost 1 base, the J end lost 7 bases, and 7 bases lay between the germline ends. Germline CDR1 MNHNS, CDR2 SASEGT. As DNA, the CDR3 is TGTGCCAGCAGTGAAGTGAAGGGTGGCTACACCTTC. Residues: CASSEVKGGYTF.

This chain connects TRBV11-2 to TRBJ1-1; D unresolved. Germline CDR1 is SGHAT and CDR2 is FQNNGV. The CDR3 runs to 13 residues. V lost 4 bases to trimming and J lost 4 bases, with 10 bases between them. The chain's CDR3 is CASSSSKLTEAFF. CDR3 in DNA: TGTGCCAGCAGCTCCTCCAAACTCACTGAAGCTTTCTTT.

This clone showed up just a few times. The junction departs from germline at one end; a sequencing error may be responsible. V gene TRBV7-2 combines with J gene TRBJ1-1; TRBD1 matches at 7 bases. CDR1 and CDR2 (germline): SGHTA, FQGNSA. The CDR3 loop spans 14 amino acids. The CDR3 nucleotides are TGTGCCAGCAGCCTAGCGACAGGGAATACTGAAGCTTTCTTT. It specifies CASSLATGNTEAFF.

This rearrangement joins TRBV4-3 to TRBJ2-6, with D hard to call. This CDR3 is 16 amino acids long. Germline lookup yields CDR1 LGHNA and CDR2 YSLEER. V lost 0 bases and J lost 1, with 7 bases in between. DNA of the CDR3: TGCGCCAGCAGCCAAGAATCCGGGTCTGGGGCCAACGTCCTGACTTTC. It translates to CASSQESGSGANVLTF.

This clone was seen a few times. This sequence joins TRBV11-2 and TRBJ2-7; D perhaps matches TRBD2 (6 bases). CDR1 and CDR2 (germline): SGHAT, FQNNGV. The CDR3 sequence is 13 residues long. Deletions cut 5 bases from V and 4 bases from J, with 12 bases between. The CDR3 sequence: CASSLSGTYEQYF. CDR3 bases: TGTGCCAGCAGCCTTAGCGGAACATACGAGCAGTACTTC.

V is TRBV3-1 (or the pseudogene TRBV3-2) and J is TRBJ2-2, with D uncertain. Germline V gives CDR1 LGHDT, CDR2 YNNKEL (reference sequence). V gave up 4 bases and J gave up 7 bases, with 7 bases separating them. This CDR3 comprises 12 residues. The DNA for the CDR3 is TGTGCCAGCAGCCCCGCCTACGGGGAGCTGTTTTTT. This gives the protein CASSPAYGELFF.

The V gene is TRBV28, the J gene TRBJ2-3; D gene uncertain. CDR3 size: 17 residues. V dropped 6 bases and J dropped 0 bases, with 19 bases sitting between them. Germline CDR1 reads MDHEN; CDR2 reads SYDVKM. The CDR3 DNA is TGTGCCAGCAGGCGAGCACGGGTGATTTTAAGCACAGATACGCAGTATTTT. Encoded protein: CASRRARVILSTDTQYF.

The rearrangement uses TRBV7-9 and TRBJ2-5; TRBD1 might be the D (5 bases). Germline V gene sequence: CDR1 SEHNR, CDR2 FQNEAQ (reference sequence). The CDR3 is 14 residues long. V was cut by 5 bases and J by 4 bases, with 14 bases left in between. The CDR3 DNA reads TGTGCCAGCAGCGCCAGGGTTGACGGAGAGACCCAGTACTTC. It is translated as CASSARVDGETQYF.

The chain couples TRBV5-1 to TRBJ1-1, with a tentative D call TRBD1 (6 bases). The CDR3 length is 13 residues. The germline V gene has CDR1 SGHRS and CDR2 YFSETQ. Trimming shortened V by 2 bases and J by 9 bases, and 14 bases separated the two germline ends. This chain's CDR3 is CASSFRTALKAFF. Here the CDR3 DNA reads TGCGCCAGCAGCTTTAGGACAGCCCTTAAAGCTTTCTTT.

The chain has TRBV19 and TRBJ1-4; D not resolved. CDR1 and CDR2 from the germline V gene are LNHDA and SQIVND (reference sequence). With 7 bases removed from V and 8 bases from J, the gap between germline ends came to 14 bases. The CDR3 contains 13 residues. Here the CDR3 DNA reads TGTGCCAGTATAGGGCAGCGGAAGGAAAAACTGTTTTTT. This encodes CASIGQRKEKLFF. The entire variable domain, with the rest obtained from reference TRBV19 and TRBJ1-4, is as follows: DGGITQSPKYLFRKEGQNVTLSCEQNLNHDAMYWYRQDPGQGLRLIYYSQIVNDFQKGDIAEGYSVSREKKESFPLTVTSAQKNPTAFYLCASIGQRKEKLFFGSGTQLSVL.

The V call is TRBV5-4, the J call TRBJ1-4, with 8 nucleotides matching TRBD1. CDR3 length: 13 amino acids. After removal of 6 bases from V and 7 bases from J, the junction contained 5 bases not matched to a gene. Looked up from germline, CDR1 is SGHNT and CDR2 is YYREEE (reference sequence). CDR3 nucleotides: TGTGCCAGCACCAACAGGGGGGGTGAAAAACTGTTTTTT. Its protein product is CASTNRGGEKLFF. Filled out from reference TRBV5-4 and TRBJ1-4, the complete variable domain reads ETGVTQSPTHLIKTRGQQVTLRCSSQSGHNTVSWYQQALGQGPQFIFQYYREEENGRGNFPPRFSGLQFPNYSSELNVNALELDDSALYLCASTNRGGEKLFFGSGTQLSVL.

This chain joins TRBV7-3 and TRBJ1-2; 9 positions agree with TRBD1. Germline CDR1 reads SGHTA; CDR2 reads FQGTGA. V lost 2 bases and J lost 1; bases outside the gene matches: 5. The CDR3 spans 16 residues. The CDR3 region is CASSLGTGPINYGYTF. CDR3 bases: TGTGCCAGCAGCTTAGGGACAGGGCCCATTAACTATGGCTACACCTTC.

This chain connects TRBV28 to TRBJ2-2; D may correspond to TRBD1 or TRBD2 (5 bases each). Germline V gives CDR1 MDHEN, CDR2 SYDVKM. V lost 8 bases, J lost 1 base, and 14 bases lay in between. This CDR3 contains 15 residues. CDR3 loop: CASYTPGRNTGELFF. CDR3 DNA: TGTGCCAGCTATACCCCGGGACGGAACACCGGGGAGCTGTTTTTT.

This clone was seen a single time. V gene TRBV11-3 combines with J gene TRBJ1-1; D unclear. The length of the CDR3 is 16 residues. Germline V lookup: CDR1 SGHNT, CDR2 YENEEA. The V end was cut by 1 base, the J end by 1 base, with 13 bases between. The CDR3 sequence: CASSLGFSTGNTEAFF. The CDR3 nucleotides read TGTGCCAGCAGCTTAGGATTTTCCACCGGGAACACTGAAGCTTTCTTT.

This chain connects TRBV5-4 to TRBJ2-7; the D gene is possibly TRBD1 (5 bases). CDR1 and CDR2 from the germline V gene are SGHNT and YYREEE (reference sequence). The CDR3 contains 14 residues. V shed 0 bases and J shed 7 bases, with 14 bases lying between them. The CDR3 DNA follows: TGTGCCAGCAGCTTGGAGAGACAGTTGGGGGAGCAGTACTTC. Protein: CASSLERQLGEQYF.

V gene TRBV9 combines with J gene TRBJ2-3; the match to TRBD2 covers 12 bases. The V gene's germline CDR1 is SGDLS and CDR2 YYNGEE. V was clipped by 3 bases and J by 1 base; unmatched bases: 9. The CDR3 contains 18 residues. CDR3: CASSARLAGDYRTDTQYF. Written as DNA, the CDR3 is TGTGCCAGCAGCGCGAGACTAGCGGGAGACTATCGCACAGATACGCAGTATTTT.

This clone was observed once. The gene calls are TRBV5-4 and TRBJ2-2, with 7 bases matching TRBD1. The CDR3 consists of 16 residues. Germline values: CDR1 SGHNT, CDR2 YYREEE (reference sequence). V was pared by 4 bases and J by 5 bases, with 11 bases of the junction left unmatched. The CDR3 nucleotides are TGTGCCAGCAGCCCCCCCTCCAACAGGGGTACCGGGGAGCTGTTTTTT. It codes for CASSPPSNRGTGELFF.

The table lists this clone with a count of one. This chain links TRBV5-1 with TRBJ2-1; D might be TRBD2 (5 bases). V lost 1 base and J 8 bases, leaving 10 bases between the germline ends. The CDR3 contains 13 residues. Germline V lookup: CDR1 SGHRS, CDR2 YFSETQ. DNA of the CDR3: TGCGCCAGCAGCTTGACGGGGTTGCATGAGCAGTTCTTC. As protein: CASSLTGLHEQFF. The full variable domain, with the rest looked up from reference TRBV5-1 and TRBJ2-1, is KAGVTQTPRYLIKTRGQQVTLSCSPISGHRSVSWYQQTPGQGLQFLFEYFSETQRNKGNFPGRFSGRQFSNSRSEMNVSTLELGDSALYLCASSLTGLHEQFFGPGTRLTVL.

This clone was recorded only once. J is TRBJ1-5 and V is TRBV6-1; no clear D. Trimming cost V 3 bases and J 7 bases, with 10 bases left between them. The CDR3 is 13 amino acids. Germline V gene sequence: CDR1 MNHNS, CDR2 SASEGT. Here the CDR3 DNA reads TGTGCCAGCAGTGATATTGGCGGACAGCCCCAGCATTTT. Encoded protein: CASSDIGGQPQHF.

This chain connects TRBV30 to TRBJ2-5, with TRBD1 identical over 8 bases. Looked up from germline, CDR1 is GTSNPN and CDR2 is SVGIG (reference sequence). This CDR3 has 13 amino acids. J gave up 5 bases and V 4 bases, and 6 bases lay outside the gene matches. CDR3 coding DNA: TGTGCCTGGACGGACAGGGCGAGGGAGACCCAGTACTTC. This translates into CAWTDRARETQYF.

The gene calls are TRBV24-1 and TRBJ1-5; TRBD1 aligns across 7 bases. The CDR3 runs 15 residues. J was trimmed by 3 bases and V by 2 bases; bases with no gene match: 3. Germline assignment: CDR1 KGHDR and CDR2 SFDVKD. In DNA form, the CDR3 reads TGTGCCACCAGTGATTCTGACAGGGTCAATCAGCCCCAGCATTTT. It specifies CATSDSDRVNQPQHF.